This record looks at one T cell receptor beta chain sequence and its context. The data were taken from a study of blood T cell repertoires in COVID-19. The wider study: Samples of COVID-19 (acute and convalescent) were obtained from the United States, Italy and Spain. T cells, B-cell-depleted T cells, or PBMCs supplied cDNA or gDNA.

This table comes from immunoSEQ multiplex PCR, and its TCRdb copy is limited to in-frame clones, with some not included. The sample holds 140,000 to 150,000 clones, roughly 90% seen once. This CDR3 comprises 16 residues. CDR1 is SGHTA and CDR2 is FQGTGA in the germline V gene. The V and J ends lost 1 base and 6 bases, in that order; junction bases with no gene match: 6. Researchers sorted participants into cohorts using their self-reported clinical history. It was within 2 weeks before study entry that exposed participants met a COVID-19 case. The receptor's source is a woman in her 40s who had been exposed to COVID-19. This chain uses TRBV7-3 with TRBJ2-3, with 11 bases fitting TRBD1. Sequencing used PBMCs or T cells enriched from blood (not recorded which). CDR3 DNA: TGTGCCAGCAGCTTAAGCGGGACAGGGGGAACCGATACGCAGTATTTT. Residues: CASSLSGTGGTDTQYF.